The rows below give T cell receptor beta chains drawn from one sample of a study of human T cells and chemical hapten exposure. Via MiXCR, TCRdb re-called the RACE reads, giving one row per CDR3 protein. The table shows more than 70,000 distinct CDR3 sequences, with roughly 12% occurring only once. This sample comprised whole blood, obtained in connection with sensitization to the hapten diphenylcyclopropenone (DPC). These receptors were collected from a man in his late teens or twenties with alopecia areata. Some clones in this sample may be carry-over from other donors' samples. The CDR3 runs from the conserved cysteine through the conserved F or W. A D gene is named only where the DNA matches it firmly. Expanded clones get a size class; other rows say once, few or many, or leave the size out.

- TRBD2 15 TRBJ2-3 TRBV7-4 CASSFRTSDEDTQYF TGTGCCAGCAGCTTTCGGACTAGCGATGAAGATACGCAGTATTTT
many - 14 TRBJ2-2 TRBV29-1 CSVVTGRDTGELFF TGCAGCGTTGTTACAGGGAGGGACACCGGGGAGCTGTTTTTT
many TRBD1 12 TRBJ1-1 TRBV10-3 CAISDRGSEAFF TGTGCCATCAGCGACAGGGGGTCTGAAGCTTTCTTT
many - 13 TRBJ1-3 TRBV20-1 CSAREGPGNTIYF TGCAGTGCTAGAGAGGGCCCCGGAAACACCATATATTTT
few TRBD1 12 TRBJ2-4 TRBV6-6 CASRGTENIQYF TGTGCCAGCAGAGGGACAGAAAACATTCAGTACTTC
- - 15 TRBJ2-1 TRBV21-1 CARYRGGQGDNEQFF TGTGCCAGGTACCGCGGGGGACAGGGGGACAATGAGCAGTTCTTC
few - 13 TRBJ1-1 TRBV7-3 CASSLNRNTEAFF TGTGCCAGCAGCTTAAATCGGAACACTGAAGCTTTCTTT
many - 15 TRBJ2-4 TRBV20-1 CSARDAGLAKNIQYF TGCAGTGCTAGAGATGCAGGTCTAGCCAAAAACATTCAGTACTTC
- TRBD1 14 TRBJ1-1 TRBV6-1 CASSQGGIITEAFF TGTGCCAGCAGTCAGGGGGGAATTATAACTGAAGCTTTCTTT
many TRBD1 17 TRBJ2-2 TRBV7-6 CASSFTGWTGGSGELFF TGTGCCAGCAGCTTTACTGGTTGGACAGGGGGCTCCGGGGAGCTGTTTTTT
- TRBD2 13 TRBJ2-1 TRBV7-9 CASSSGLENEQFF TGTGCCAGCAGCTCCGGACTAGAAAATGAGCAGTTCTTC
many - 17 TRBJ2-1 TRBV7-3 CASSLRPRTSSYNEQFF TGTGCCAGCAGCTTAAGACCCCGCACGAGCTCCTACAATGAGCAGTTCTTC
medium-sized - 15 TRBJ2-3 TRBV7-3 CASSLSGQRTDTQYF TGTGCCAGCAGCTTAAGTGGTCAGCGCACAGATACGCAGTATTTT
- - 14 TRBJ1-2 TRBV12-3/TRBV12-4 CASSPPGRSYGYTF TGTGCCAGCAGTCCCCCGGGACGGAGCTATGGCTACACCTTC
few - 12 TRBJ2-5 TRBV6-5 CASSFARETQYF TGTGCCAGCAGTTTCGCCCGGGAGACCCAGTACTTC
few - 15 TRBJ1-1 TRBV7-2 CASSTAGGENTEAFF TGTGCCAGCAGCACAGCGGGGGGCGAGAACACTGAAGCTTTCTTT
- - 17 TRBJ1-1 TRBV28 CASSFRFPVRAYTEAFF TGTGCCAGCAGTTTCAGATTCCCGGTAAGGGCTTACACTGAAGCTTTCTTT
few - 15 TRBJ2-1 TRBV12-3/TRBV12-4 CASTSQGGAYNEQFF TGTGCCAGCACCTCCCAGGGGGGCGCTTACAATGAGCAGTTCTTC
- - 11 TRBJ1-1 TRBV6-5 CASSSDTEAFF TGTGCCAGCAGTTCGGACACTGAAGCTTTCTTT
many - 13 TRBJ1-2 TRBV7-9 CASTGAGTYGYTF TGTGCCAGCACCGGGGCAGGAACCTATGGCTACACCTTC
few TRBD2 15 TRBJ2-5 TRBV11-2 CASSLVGLAVETQYF TGTGCCAGCAGCTTAGTCGGACTAGCTGTAGAGACCCAGTACTTC
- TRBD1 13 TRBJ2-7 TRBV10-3 CAISPTGGYEQYF TGTGCCATCAGTCCGACAGGGGGCTACGAGCAGTACTTC
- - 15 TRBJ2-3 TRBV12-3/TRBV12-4 CASSLGSGSTDTQYF TGTGCCAGCAGTTTAGGTAGCGGATCCACAGATACGCAGTATTTT
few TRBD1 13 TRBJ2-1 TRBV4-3 CASRRQGDNEQFF TGCGCCAGCAGGAGACAGGGCGACAATGAGCAGTTCTTC
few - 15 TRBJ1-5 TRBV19 CASRPPGISNQPQHF TGTGCCAGTAGACCCCCAGGGATCAGCAATCAGCCCCAGCATTTT